Each of the 3 T cell receptor beta chains below was sequenced from the same sample in a study of CXCR3-negative and CXCR3-positive naive CD8 T cells. Whole-study results and caveats: TRB CDR3 hydrophobicity was greater in CXCR3-positive naive cells than in CXCR3-negative naive cells.

UMI labels and 5' RACE were used to prepare the TRB cDNA libraries. TCRdb re-called the 5' RACE reads, yielding one record per CDR3 amino acid sequence without DNA. The sample table sets out about 110,000 distinct CDR3 sequences. No antigen is known for these receptors. The sequencing sample was made of naive CXCR3+ CD8+ T cells from blood. This sample's subset: CD45RO-CCR7+CD27+CD95- naive CD8+ T cells expressing CXCR3 (TNR3+). The receptors derive from a human donor in good health. Some clones in this sample may be carry-over from other donors' samples.

J is TRBJ2-7 and V is TRBV29-1. The CDR3 spans 12 residues. Germline CDR1 is SQVTM and CDR2 is ANQGSEA. The CDR3 loop reads CSVSVASYEQYF.

The chain carries TRBV9 and TRBJ2-7; the D call of TRBD2 rests on TCRdb alone, since no DNA is present to check it. Germline V lookup: CDR1 SGDLS, CDR2 YYNGEE. This CDR3 has 14 amino acids. Here the CDR3 reads CASSLGRMAYGQYF. The complete variable domain, with remaining parts taken from reference TRBV9 and TRBJ2-7, reads DSGVTQTPKHLITATGQRVTLRCSPRSGDLSVYWYQQSLDQGLQFLIQYYNGEERAKGNILERFSAQQFPDLHSELNLSSLELGDSALYFCASSLGRMAYGQYFGPGTRLTVT.

This chain links TRBV28 with TRBJ2-7; the TRBD1 assignment by TCRdb is unverifiable without DNA. The V gene's germline CDR1 is MDHEN and CDR2 SYDVKM. This CDR3 contains 16 residues. This CDR3 is CASSLSRPPPPYEQYF. The entire variable domain, with the rest obtained from reference TRBV28 and TRBJ2-7, is as follows: DVKVTQSSRYLVKRTGEKVFLECVQDMDHENMFWYRQDPGLGLRLIYFSYDVKMKEKGDIPEGYSVSREKKERFSLILESASTNQTSMYLCASSLSRPPPPYEQYFGPGTRLTVT.